Listed here are 23 T cell receptor beta chains from one sample, sequenced in a study of blood T cell repertoires in COVID-19. Assay used: immunoSEQ multiplex PCR; TCRdb lists only in-frame clones, some missing. The sample lists around 310,000 clones, around 87% seen once, with around 4% in the top ten. Source material: peripheral blood. The receptor set was obtained from a woman aged 45-59 years with active or convalescent COVID-19.

Here the CDR3 DNA reads TGTGCCAGCAGTAGGCAGGGGCAGGGATGGACCCAGTACTTC. Translating it yields CASSRQGQGWTQYF. V gene TRBV6-5 combines with J gene TRBJ2-5; tentative D call: TRBD1 (6 bases). CDR1 is MNHEY, CDR2 SVGAGI, per germline. CDR3 size: 14 residues. Deletions cut 5 bases from V and 7 bases from J, with 17 bases between.

In its sample, this clone was seen a few times. The rearrangement joins TRBV6-5 to TRBJ1-6; no clear D gene. CDR3 length equals 13 residues. V lost 6 bases and J 9 bases, leaving 12 bases between the germline ends. CDR1 is MNHEY and CDR2 is SVGAGI in the germline V gene. CDR3 loop: CASRNGQASPLHF. CDR3 nucleotide sequence: TGTGCCAGCAGGAACGGCCAGGCTTCACCCCTCCACTTT.

This clone appeared a few times. The chain couples TRBV5-1 to TRBJ2-1; no definite D call. Germline CDR1 is SGHRS and CDR2 is YFSETQ. Trimming cost V 1 base and J 6 bases, with 8 bases left between them. The CDR3 has 13 residues. The CDR3 bases are TGCGCCAGCAGCTTGTCCATCAGCAATGAGCAGTTCTTC. Protein sequence: CASSLSISNEQFF.

Here the CDR3 reads CASSLDLAEANTGELFF. The DNA of the CDR3 is TGTGCCAGCAGCTTAGATCTCGCGGAGGCGAACACCGGGGAGCTGTTTTTT. The chain uses TRBV11-2 and TRBJ2-2; D might be TRBD2 (5 bases). V lost 0 bases, J lost 0 bases, and 11 bases lay in between. Germline CDR1 SGHAT, CDR2 FQNNGV. This CDR3 has 17 residues.

This clone was observed a handful of times. J is TRBJ2-1 and V is TRBV5-1; 9 nucleotides agree with TRBD1. J lost 0 bases, V lost 4 bases, and 2 bases had no gene match. Looked up from germline, CDR1 is SGHRS and CDR2 is YFSETQ. The CDR3 has 15 amino acids. This CDR3 is CASSKQGASYNEQFF. The CDR3 bases are TGCGCCAGCAGCAAACAGGGGGCCTCCTACAATGAGCAGTTCTTC.

The CDR3 region has the DNA TGTGCCAGCAGTTTTTCCCAAACTTACGAGCAGTACTTC. Protein sequence: CASSFSQTYEQYF. V is TRBV27 and J is TRBJ2-7; D gene uncertain. The CDR3 is made up of 13 amino acids. The germline V and J ends were trimmed by 3 bases and 4 bases, with 10 bases remaining between them. Germline values: CDR1 MNHEY, CDR2 SMNVEV (reference sequence).

This sequence joins TRBV7-9 and TRBJ2-7, with D perhaps matching TRBD1 (7 bases). The V end was cut by 7 bases, the J end by 5 bases, with 21 bases between. Germline V gene sequence: CDR1 SEHNR, CDR2 FQNEAQ (reference sequence). This CDR3 is 15 amino acids long. The CDR3 region has the DNA TGTGCCAGCACTCGACAGGGCGGCGGGATCCACGAGCAGTACTTC. It translates to CASTRQGGGIHEQYF.

The rearrangement uses TRBV19 and TRBJ1-1; D may be TRBD1 (5 bases). CDR1 is LNHDA and CDR2 is SQIVND in the germline V gene (reference sequence). The CDR3 sequence is 14 residues long. V dropped 3 bases and J dropped 8 bases, with 16 bases sitting between them. The CDR3 region is CASSMGQGKPEAFF. The CDR3 DNA reads as TGTGCCAGTAGTATGGGTCAGGGTAAGCCAGAAGCTTTCTTT.

The chain couples TRBV2 to TRBJ2-1; TRBD2 agrees at 7 bases. V dropped 6 bases and J dropped 2; count of bases not matched to a gene: 4. This CDR3 spans 14 amino acids. From germline, CDR1 is SNHLY and CDR2 FYNNEI. Written as DNA, the CDR3 is TGTGCCAGCAGATCTAGCGGAGCCTACAATGAGCAGTTCTTC. It is translated as CASRSSGAYNEQFF.

This clone showed up just once. The chain couples TRBV5-1 to TRBJ1-2; 7 bases map to TRBD1. With 5 bases clipped from V and 2 bases from J, the junction kept 3 bases outside the gene matches. The CDR3 contains 13 residues. The germline gives CDR1 SGHRS, CDR2 YFSETQ. This chain's CDR3 is CASSSTGNYGYTF. The CDR3, as DNA: TGCGCCAGCAGTTCGACAGGGAACTATGGCTACACCTTC.

The rearrangement uses TRBV7-8 and TRBJ2-3, with D possibly matching TRBD2 (5 bases). The CDR3 sequence is 13 residues long. Germline CDR1 SGHVS, CDR2 FQNEAQ. Trimming removed 1 base from V and 4 bases from J, with 6 bases in between. CDR3 protein: CASSLERADTQYF. The DNA for the CDR3 is TGTGCCAGCAGCTTAGAGAGGGCAGATACGCAGTATTTT.

The chain uses TRBV12-3 or TRBV12-4 and TRBJ2-7, with no clear D. This CDR3 is built from 13 residues. The ends were cut back, 2 bases at V and 1 base at J, with 6 bases in the middle. Here the CDR3 DNA reads TGTGCCAGCAGTTTATGGCAATCCTACGAGCAGTACTTC. Its translation: CASSLWQSYEQYF.

The chain employs TRBV4-3 and TRBJ2-7; 7 positions agree with TRBD1. CDR1 is LGHNA and CDR2 is YSLEER in the germline V gene. The CDR3 length is 18 residues. V lost 0 bases to trimming and J lost 1 base; unmatched junction nucleotides: 12. The CDR3 sequence is CASSQDYSRGQTSYEQYF. The CDR3 nucleotides are TGCGCCAGCAGCCAAGATTATTCCAGGGGACAGACTTCCTACGAGCAGTACTTC.

This chain joins TRBV7-2 and TRBJ2-7; 10 bases align to TRBD2. Trimming removed 5 bases from V and 5 bases from J; junction bases left unmatched: 9. The CDR3 consists of 15 residues. Per the germline V gene, CDR1 is SGHTA and CDR2 is FQGNSA. The CDR3 here is CASSGGTSVGHEQYF. In DNA, the CDR3 is TGTGCCAGCAGCGGGGGGACTAGCGTCGGGCACGAGCAGTACTTC.

CDR3 loop: CASSLVGRGTEAFF. The CDR3 DNA sequence: TGTGCCAGCAGCTTGGTGGGGCGGGGTACTGAAGCTTTCTTT. The V gene is TRBV5-4, the J gene TRBJ1-1, with D possibly being TRBD1 (5 bases). Trimming left V 0 bases short and J 5 bases short, with 11 bases between. Germline CDR1 is SGHNT and CDR2 is YYREEE (reference sequence). There are 14 residues in the CDR3.

J is TRBJ2-7 and V is TRBV7-2; 12 bases line up with TRBD2. The CDR3 has 15 residues. With V trimmed by 4 bases and J by 6 bases, 7 bases remained unmatched. CDR1 and CDR2 from the germline V gene are SGHTA and FQGNSA. CDR3 in amino acids: CASSSWTSGNGEQYF. CDR3 coding DNA: TGTGCCAGCAGCTCCTGGACTAGCGGGAACGGCGAGCAGTACTTC.

The chain carries TRBV5-1 and TRBJ2-1; 8 nucleotides match TRBD1. Per the germline V gene, CDR1 is SGHRS and CDR2 is YFSETQ. There are 18 residues in the CDR3. V lost 0 bases and J lost 3; bases outside the gene matches: 11. The CDR3 spells CASSLEPLGQEFYNEQFF. The CDR3 DNA is TGCGCCAGCAGCTTGGAGCCCCTGGGACAGGAGTTCTACAATGAGCAGTTCTTC.

This chain joins TRBV7-3 and TRBJ2-3; 7 bases are a match to TRBD2. This CDR3 is 15 amino acids long. V lost 3 bases, J lost 6 bases, and 9 bases stayed unmatched. CDR1 and CDR2 (germline): SGHTA, FQGTGA. The CDR3 DNA reads TGTGCCAGCAGCTTTGAGGGAGGGCGTTGGGATACGCAGTATTTT. Encoded protein: CASSFEGGRWDTQYF.

The chain links TRBV19 to TRBJ1-5; a weak D match, TRBD1 (5 bases). V lost 1 base and J lost 2, with 18 bases in between. The CDR3 has 18 residues. Germline CDR1 LNHDA, CDR2 SQIVND (reference sequence). The CDR3 loop reads CASSIGVQGRLGNQPQHF. CDR3 coding DNA: TGTGCCAGTAGTATAGGAGTTCAGGGAAGATTGGGCAATCAGCCCCAGCATTTT.

This sequence joins TRBV6-2 or TRBV6-3 and TRBJ1-6, with TRBD1 as a possible D gene (6 bases). V lost 4 bases and J 3 bases, leaving 16 bases between the germline ends. The CDR3 length is 17 residues. Germline V gene data show CDR1 as MNHEY and CDR2 as SVGEGT. This CDR3 reads CASSSLSTGIYNSPLHF. The CDR3 DNA reads TGTGCCAGCAGTTCCCTGTCGACAGGAATCTATAATTCACCCCTCCACTTT.

The V call is TRBV9, the J call TRBJ1-2; D remains ambiguous. V was trimmed by 0 bases and J by 6 bases, leaving 15 bases between them. This CDR3 has 15 amino acids. From germline, CDR1 is SGDLS and CDR2 YYNGEE. The CDR3 region has the DNA TGTGCCAGCAGCGTAGTCGGCAGGTCGTCGGATGGCTACACCTTC. This encodes CASSVVGRSSDGYTF.

V is TRBV12-3 or TRBV12-4 and J is TRBJ1-1; 8 bases match TRBD1. CDR3 length: 12 residues. V shed 1 base, J shed 10 bases, and the junction held 2 bases outside the gene matches. CDR3 in DNA: TGTGCCAGCAGTTTAGGGACAGGGCGAGCTTTCTTT. Its translation: CASSLGTGRAFF.

This chain links TRBV5-1 with TRBJ2-1; possible D gene TRBD2, 6 bases. The CDR3 sequence is 17 residues long. Germline V gene lookup returns CDR1 SGHRS and CDR2 YFSETQ. Trimming pared 2 bases from V and 5 bases from J, leaving 20 bases between. The CDR3 nucleotides read TGCGCCAGCAGCTTCGGCGTCAACGGGAGAGAGAACAATGAGCAGTTCTTC. Encoded protein: CASSFGVNGRENNEQFF.